The 14 T cell receptor beta chains in this list originate from one sample, sequenced in a study of cytomegalovirus exposure and HLA in healthy donors. Primers included in the PCR were 60 Vbeta and 13 Jbeta primers. Here immunoSEQ multiplex PCR was the method, and the copy in TCRdb shows in-frame clones only, minus some. The specimen's table records 150,000 to 200,000 clones. Sequenced: PBMCs. Receptors were obtained from a woman between 18 and 29 years old in good health and CMV-seropositive.

The chain is built from TRBV5-6 and TRBJ2-3, with 10 bases identical to TRBD1. CDR1 is SGHDT, CDR2 YYEEEE, per germline. The V gene end was trimmed by 0 bases and the J gene end by 3 bases; junction bases not matched to a gene: 1. CDR3 size: 15 residues. The CDR3 DNA is TGTGCCAGCAGCTTGGGGGACAGGGGAACAGATACGCAGTATTTT. Encoded protein: CASSLGDRGTDTQYF.

CDR3 sequence (DNA): TGTGCCAGCAGTGAAAGAGGGGGGGAAGATACGCAGTATTTT. The encoded protein is CASSERGGEDTQYF. V is TRBV6-4 and J is TRBJ2-3; D may be TRBD2 (7 bases). CDR3 length: 14 amino acids. Trimming stripped 3 bases from V and 5 bases from J, with 12 bases between. CDR1 is MRHNA and CDR2 is SNTAGT in the germline V gene.

The chain carries TRBV30 and TRBJ1-4; possibly TRBD1 for D (5 bases). CDR1 and CDR2 (germline): GTSNPN, SVGIG (reference sequence). This CDR3 is built from 15 residues. V was shortened by 3 bases and J by 2 bases, with 13 bases between the two germline ends. In nucleotides, the CDR3 is TGTGCCTGGAGGGACTCAGGGAGGACTAATGAAAAACTGTTTTTT. Its translation: CAWRDSGRTNEKLFF.

This chain uses TRBV5-6 with TRBJ1-2; D not resolved. This CDR3 has 15 residues. Trimming cost V 3 bases and J 4 bases, with 16 bases left between them. Germline V lookup: CDR1 SGHDT, CDR2 YYEEEE. The CDR3: CASSWPGLGFYGYTF. DNA for the CDR3: TGTGCCAGCAGCTGGCCTGGACTGGGGTTCTATGGCTACACCTTC.

This rearrangement joins TRBV9 to TRBJ2-3; a weak D match, TRBD1 (6 bases). This CDR3 region has 14 residues. Germline CDR1 SGDLS, CDR2 YYNGEE. The V end lost 0 bases, the J end lost 4 bases, and 9 bases lay between the germline ends. CDR3 nucleotides: TGTGCCAGCAGCGTAGCAGGGGACCCAGATACGCAGTATTTT. Amino acid sequence: CASSVAGDPDTQYF.

V usage is TRBV5-1 and J usage is TRBJ2-7; TRBD2 matches at 16 bases. There are 15 residues in the CDR3. The junction had 5 bases not matched to a gene; V was cut back by 4 bases and J by 7 bases. Per germline, CDR1 SGHRS and CDR2 YFSETQ. The CDR3 nucleotides read TGCGCCAGCAGCGACGGGACTAGCGGGGGGGGAGAGCAGTACTTC. It yields the protein CASSDGTSGGGEQYF.

The chain is built from TRBV30 and TRBJ1-5; 7 bases line up with TRBD1. V gave up 3 bases and J gave up 2 bases; unmatched junction bases: 4. Per germline, CDR1 GTSNPN and CDR2 SVGIG (reference sequence). CDR3 length equals 14 residues. The CDR3 is CAWSSDRGNQPQHF. For the CDR3, the DNA is TGTGCCTGGAGCAGCGACAGGGGCAATCAGCCCCAGCATTTT.

This chain joins TRBV5-4 and TRBJ1-1; no firm D call. Between the trimmed V and J ends, which lost 4 bases and 2 bases, there was a span of 9 bases. This CDR3 has 13 residues. Germline CDR1 is SGHNT and CDR2 is YYREEE (reference sequence). As DNA, the CDR3 is TGTGCCAGCAGCGAGGTTGATAACACTGAAGCTTTCTTT. It specifies CASSEVDNTEAFF.

The V call is TRBV5-8, the J call TRBJ1-1; D uncertain. Germline values: CDR1 SGHTS, CDR2 YDEGEE. The CDR3 runs 13 residues. V was pared by 2 bases and J by 6 bases, with 11 bases between. The CDR3 DNA reads TGTGCCAGCAGCTTAACAGTTTACTCTGAAGCTTTCTTT. Translation: CASSLTVYSEAFF.

The rearrangement joins TRBV15 to TRBJ2-1, with 16 bases aligning to TRBD2. The CDR3 is 16 residues long. In germline, CDR1 is LNHNV, CDR2 YYDKDF (reference sequence). V was pared by 2 bases and J by 7 bases, with 2 bases of the junction left unmatched. The CDR3 region has the DNA TGTGCCACCAGCAGACCGGGACTAGCGGGAGGGAATGAGCAGTTCTTC. This encodes CATSRPGLAGGNEQFF.

The chain joins TRBV15 to TRBJ1-3; D possibly corresponds to TRBD1 (6 bases). The V gene's germline CDR1 is LNHNV and CDR2 YYDKDF (reference sequence). V shed 2 bases and J shed 1 base, with 9 bases lying between them. CDR3 length equals 15 residues. The CDR3: CATSRPRGSGNTIYF. The CDR3 bases are TGTGCCACCAGCAGACCGAGGGGGTCTGGAAACACCATATATTTT.

The V and J genes are TRBV7-2 and TRBJ2-5; D is possibly TRBD2 (6 bases). Deletions cut 3 bases from V and 6 bases from J, with 14 bases between. Per the germline V gene, CDR1 is SGHTA and CDR2 is FQGNSA. The CDR3 spans 14 residues. The CDR3 bases are TGTGCCAGCAGCTTTGACACGGGGAGGAAGACCCAGTACTTC. Its translation is CASSFDTGRKTQYF.

The V call is TRBV4-3, the J call TRBJ2-1; TRBD2 matches at 7 bases. The CDR3 extends over 15 amino acids. V shed 1 base, J shed 4 bases, and the junction held 4 bases outside the gene matches. CDR1 and CDR2 (germline): LGHNA, YSLEER. CDR3 nucleotides: TGCGCCAGCAGCCAAGGGAACGGGGGGTACAATGAGCAGTTCTTC. As protein: CASSQGNGGYNEQFF.

V is TRBV4-1 and J is TRBJ2-1; D not certain. This CDR3 spans 13 amino acids. Germline values: CDR1 MGHRA, CDR2 YSYEKL. Trimming took 2 bases from V and 5 from J, leaving 7 bases between them. CDR3 nucleotide sequence: TGCGCCAGCAGCCAACGACTGAACAATGAGCAGTTCTTC. Its translation: CASSQRLNNEQFF.